This T cell receptor beta chain was recorded in a study of blood T cells in healthy people across ages. This clonotype was found a few times. They isolated at least 6 million PBMCs from each sample. Total RNA was isolated from each sample in quantities of at least 6 micrograms. The second PCR ran about 7 to 12 cycles with a sample-barcoded 5' primer and J-beta primers. Researchers report that each sample yielded at least 3 million CDR3-containing paired-end reads. TCRdb passed the 5' RACE reads through MiXCR, listing each CDR3 protein once. The sample includes approximately 880,000 distinct CDR3 sequences, roughly 43% of them seen just once. Sequenced input: blood. The sequence was obtained from a man aged 30 to 45 in good health.

CDR3 residues: CASRLGLYNEQFF. The CDR3 coding sequence is TGTGCCAGCCGCCTGGGATTGTACAATGAGCAGTTCTTC. This chain uses TRBV11-2 with TRBJ2-1; D unclear. CDR1 SGHAT and CDR2 FQNNGV come from the germline V gene. CDR3 length equals 13 residues. V lost 8 bases and J 4 bases, leaving 12 bases between the germline ends.